This TCR beta chain was sequenced in a study of blood T cells in healthy people across ages. Study-wide results and caveats: Researchers deemed the diversity estimates from one million T cells underestimates.

Germline-derived CDR1 and CDR2 are MNHEY and SMNVEV (reference sequence). Trimming removed 4 bases at V and 0 bases at J, with 19 bases between. This CDR3 has 18 amino acids. Turning to this clonotype: Antigen unknown.

The authors ran a second PCR of about 6 to 11 cycles using a sample-barcoded 5' primer and a J-beta primer mix. TCRdb itself ran the 5' RACE reads through MiXCR, one entry per CDR3 protein. The sample holds hundreds of thousands of distinct CDR3 sequences, around 48% seen once. The chain employs TRBV27 and TRBJ2-4; a weak D match, TRBD2 (6 bases). The sequenced material came from blood. The receptor was isolated from a woman aged 60-75 years in good health. CDR3 in amino acids: CASSSGEAGPLAKNIQYF. The CDR3 DNA reads as TGTGCCAGCAGTTCGGGGGAGGCGGGCCCACTAGCCAAAAACATTCAGTACTTC.